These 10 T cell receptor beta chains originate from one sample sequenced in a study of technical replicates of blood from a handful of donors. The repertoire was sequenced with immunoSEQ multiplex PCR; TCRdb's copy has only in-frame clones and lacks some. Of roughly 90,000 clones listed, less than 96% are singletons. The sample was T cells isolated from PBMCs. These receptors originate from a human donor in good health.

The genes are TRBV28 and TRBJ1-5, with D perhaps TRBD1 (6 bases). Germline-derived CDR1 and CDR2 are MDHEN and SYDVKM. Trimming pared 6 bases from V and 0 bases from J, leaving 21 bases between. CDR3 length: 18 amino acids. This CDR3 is CASSPGQGSSFSNQPQHF. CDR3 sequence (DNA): TGTGCCAGCAGCCCGGGGCAGGGGTCTTCCTTTAGCAATCAGCCCCAGCATTTT.

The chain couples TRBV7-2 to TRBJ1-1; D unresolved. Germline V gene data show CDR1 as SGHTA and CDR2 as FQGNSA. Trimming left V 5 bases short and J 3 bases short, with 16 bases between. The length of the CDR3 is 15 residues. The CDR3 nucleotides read TGTGCCAGCAGCCTACATCAGGTCTCGGACACTGAAGCTTTCTTT. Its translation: CASSLHQVSDTEAFF.

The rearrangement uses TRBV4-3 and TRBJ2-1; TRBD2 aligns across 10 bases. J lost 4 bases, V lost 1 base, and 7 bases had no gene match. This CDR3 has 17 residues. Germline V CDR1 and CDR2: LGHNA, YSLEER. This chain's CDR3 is CASSQGRGLADYNEQFF. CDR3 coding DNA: TGCGCCAGCAGCCAAGGGCGCGGACTAGCGGATTACAATGAGCAGTTCTTC.

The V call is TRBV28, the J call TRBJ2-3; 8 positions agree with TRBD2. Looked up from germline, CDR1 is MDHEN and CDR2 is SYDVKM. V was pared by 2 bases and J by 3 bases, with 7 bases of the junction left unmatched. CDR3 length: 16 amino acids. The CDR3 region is CASSLLHRGGTDTQYF. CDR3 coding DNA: TGTGCCAGCAGTTTACTTCATCGGGGGGGAACAGATACGCAGTATTTT.

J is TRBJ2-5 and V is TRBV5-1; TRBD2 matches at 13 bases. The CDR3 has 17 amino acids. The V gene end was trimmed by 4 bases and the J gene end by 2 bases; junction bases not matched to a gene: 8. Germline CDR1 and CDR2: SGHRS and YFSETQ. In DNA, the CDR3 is TGCGCCAGCAGCCCTCTGACTAGCGGGAGGCTACAAGAGACCCAGTACTTC. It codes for CASSPLTSGRLQETQYF.

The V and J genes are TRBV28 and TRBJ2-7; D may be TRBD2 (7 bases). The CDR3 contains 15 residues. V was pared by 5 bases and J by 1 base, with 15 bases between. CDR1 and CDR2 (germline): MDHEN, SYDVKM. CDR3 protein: CASSPNGGPSYEQYF. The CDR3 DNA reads TGTGCCAGCAGTCCAAACGGGGGGCCGTCCTACGAGCAGTACTTC.

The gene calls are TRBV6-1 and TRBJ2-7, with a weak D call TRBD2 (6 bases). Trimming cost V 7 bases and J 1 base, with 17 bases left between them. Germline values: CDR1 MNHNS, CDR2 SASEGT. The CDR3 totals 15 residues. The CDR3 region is CASIVRDSPSYEQYF. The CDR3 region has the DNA TGTGCCAGCATCGTCCGGGACTCTCCGTCCTACGAGCAGTACTTC.

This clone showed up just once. The CDR3 protein is CASKYRGQETQYF. DNA for the CDR3: TGTGCCAGCAAATACAGGGGGCAGGAGACCCAGTACTTC. The chain has TRBV6-6 and TRBJ2-5; 9 bases align to TRBD1. The V gene's germline CDR1 is MNHNY and CDR2 SVGAGI (reference sequence). The ends lost 7 bases at V and 5 bases at J; junction bases unmatched: 5. This CDR3 has 13 amino acids.

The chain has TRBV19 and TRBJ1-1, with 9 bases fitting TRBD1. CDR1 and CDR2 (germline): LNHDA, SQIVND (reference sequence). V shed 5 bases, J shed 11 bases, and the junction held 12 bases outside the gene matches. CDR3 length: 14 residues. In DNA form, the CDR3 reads TGTGCCAGTAGTTCGGACAGGGGAACGAATGAGGCTTTCTTT. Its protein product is CASSSDRGTNEAFF.

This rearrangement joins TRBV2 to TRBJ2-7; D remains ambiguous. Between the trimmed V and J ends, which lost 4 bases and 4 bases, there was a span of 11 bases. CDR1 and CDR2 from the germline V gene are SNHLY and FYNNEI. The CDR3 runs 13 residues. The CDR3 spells CASSVRGNYEQYF. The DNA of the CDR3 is TGTGCCAGCAGTGTTCGCGGTAATTACGAGCAGTACTTC.